These T cell receptor beta chains were read from a single sample in a study of T cells in Graves' hyperthyroidism and ophthalmopathy. TCRdb re-analysed the multiplex PCR reads in MiXCR, keeping a single row per CDR3 protein. The sample records roughly 500,000 distinct CDR3 sequences, 46% being singletons. Sequences were obtained from peripheral blood or thyroid tissue (not recorded which). All receptors come from an adult woman with Graves' disease, either hyperthyroidism or ophthalmopathy (not recorded which). CDR3s include the opening cysteine and the closing phenylalanine or tryptophan. The D gene is left open where the match is weak. Clone size, where shown, is once, few, many, or a class for clones that have expanded.

clone_size | j_call | v_call | d_call | cdr3_aa | cdr3_nt
once | TRBJ1-4 | TRBV10-2 | - | CASSDPGQRFNEKLFF | TGCGCCAGCAGTGACCCTGGACAGCGATTTAATGAAAAACTGTTTTTT
few | TRBJ2-7 | TRBV6-5 | TRBD2 | CASSYSGLAGVYREQYF | TGTGCCAGCAGTTACTCGGGGCTAGCGGGAGTTTACCGCGAGCAGTACTTC
once | TRBJ1-2 | TRBV10-3 | - | CATGNIGYTF | TGTGCCACCGGCAACATTGGCTACACCTTC
- | TRBJ2-1 | TRBV2 | TRBD2 | CASNGPAGSYNEQFF | TGTGCCAGCAACGGTCCAGCGGGGTCCTACAATGAGCAGTTCTTC
- | TRBJ2-7 | TRBV5-1 | - | CASSPGYGSYEQYF | TGCGCCAGCAGCCCTGGGTACGGGTCCTACGAGCAGTACTTC
few | TRBJ2-2 | TRBV6-1 | - | CASSQGQYTGELFF | TGTGCCAGCAGTCAAGGACAGTACACCGGGGAGCTGTTTTTT
- | TRBJ2-7 | TRBV29-1 | - | CSVEASTYEQYF | TGCAGCGTTGAGGCCAGTACCTACGAGCAGTACTTC
many | TRBJ1-2 | TRBV24-1 | TRBD1 | CATSPTGTGYGYTF | TGTGCCACCAGTCCTACCGGGACAGGGTATGGCTACACCTTC
many | TRBJ2-5 | TRBV29-1 | TRBD2 | CSVELAGGRETQYF | TGCAGCGTTGAACTAGCGGGAGGGCGAGAGACCCAGTACTTC
- | TRBJ1-4 | TRBV5-1 | - | CASSETFGEKLFF | TGCGCCAGCAGTGAAACCTTTGGAGAAAAACTGTTTTTT
few | TRBJ2-7 | TRBV7-2 | TRBD1 | CASSLDSDRGRYEQYF | TGTGCCAGCAGCTTAGATTCGGACAGGGGGCGCTACGAGCAGTACTTC
many | TRBJ1-1 | TRBV5-1 | TRBD1 | CASSARQGEVTEAFF | TGCGCCAGCAGCGCAAGACAGGGAGAAGTTACTGAAGCTTTCTTT
- | TRBJ1-2 | TRBV6-1 | TRBD1 | CASSGYSGTANYGYTF | TGTGCCAGCAGTGGGTATAGTGGGACAGCAAACTATGGCTACACCTTC
many | TRBJ2-6 | TRBV20-1 | - | CSASSRSGANVLTF | TGCAGTGCTAGCTCCCGCTCTGGGGCCAACGTCCTGACTTTC
few | TRBJ1-2 | TRBV9 | - | CASSVTGGALLSFTF | TGTGCCAGCAGCGTCACGGGGGGGGCGTTGCTTTCATTCACCTTC
many | TRBJ2-5 | TRBV7-9 | TRBD1 | CASSFWDRGETQYF | TGTGCCAGCAGCTTCTGGGACAGGGGAGAGACCCAGTACTTC
- | TRBJ1-2 | TRBV29-1 | - | CSVGPEWGYTF | TGCAGCGTTGGCCCCGAGTGGGGCTACACCTTC